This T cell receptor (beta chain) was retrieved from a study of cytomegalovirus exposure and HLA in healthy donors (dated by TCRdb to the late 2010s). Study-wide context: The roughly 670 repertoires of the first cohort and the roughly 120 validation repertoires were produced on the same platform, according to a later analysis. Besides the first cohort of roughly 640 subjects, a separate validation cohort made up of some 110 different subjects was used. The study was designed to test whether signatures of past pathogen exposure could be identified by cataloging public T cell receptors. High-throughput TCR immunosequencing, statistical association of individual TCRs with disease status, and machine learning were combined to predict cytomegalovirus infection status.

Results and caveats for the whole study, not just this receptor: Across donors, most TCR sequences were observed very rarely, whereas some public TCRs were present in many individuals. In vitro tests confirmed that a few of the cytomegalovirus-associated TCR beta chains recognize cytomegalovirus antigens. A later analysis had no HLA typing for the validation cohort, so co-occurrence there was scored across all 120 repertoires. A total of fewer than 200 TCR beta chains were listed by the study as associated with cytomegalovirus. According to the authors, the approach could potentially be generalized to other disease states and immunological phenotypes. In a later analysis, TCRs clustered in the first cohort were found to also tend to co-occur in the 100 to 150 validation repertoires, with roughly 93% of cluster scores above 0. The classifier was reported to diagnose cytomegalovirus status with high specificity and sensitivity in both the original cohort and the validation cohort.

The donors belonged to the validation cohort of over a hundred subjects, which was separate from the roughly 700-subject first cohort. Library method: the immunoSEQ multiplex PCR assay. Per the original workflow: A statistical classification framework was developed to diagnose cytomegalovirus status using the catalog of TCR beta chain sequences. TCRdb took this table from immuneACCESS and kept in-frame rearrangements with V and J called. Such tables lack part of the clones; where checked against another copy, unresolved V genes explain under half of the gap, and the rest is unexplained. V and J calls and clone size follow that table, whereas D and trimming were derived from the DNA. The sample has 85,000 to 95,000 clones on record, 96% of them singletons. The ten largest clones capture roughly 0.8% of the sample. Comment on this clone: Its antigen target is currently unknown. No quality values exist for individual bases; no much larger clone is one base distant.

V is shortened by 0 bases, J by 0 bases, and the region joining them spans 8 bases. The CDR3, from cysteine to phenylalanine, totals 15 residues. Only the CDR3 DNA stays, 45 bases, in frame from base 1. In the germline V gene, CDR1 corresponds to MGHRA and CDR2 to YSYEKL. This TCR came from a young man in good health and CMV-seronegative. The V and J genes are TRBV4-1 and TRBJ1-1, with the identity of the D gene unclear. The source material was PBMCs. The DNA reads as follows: TGCGCCAGCAGCCAAGATCGGGGTATGAACACTGAAGCTTTCTTT. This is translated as CASSQDRGMNTEAFF.